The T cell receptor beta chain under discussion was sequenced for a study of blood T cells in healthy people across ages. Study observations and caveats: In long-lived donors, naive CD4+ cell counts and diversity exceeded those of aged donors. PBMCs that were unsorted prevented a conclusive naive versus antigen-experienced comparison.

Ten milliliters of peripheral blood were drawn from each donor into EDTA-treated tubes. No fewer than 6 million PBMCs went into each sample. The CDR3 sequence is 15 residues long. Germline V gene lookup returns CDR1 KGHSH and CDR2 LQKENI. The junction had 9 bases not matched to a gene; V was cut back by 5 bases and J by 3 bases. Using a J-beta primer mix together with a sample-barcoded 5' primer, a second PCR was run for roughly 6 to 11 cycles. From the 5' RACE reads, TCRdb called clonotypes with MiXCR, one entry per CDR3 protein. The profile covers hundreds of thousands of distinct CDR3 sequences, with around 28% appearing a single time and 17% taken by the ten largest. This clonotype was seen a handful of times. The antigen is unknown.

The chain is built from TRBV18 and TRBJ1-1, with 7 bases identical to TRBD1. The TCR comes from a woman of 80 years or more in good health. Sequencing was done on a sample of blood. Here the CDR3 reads CASSGAGTVYTEAFF. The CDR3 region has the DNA TGTGCCAGCTCAGGAGCCGGGACAGTCTACACTGAAGCTTTCTTT.